This section outlines one T cell receptor (beta chain) sequence together with its context. Antigen unknown. These data belong to a study of cytomegalovirus exposure and HLA in healthy donors. Whole-study findings and limits: Cytomegalovirus association was listed for about 180 TCR beta chains. Because they were indistinguishable, some V segments, including TRBV6-2 and TRBV6-3, were excluded. In an earlier analysis, in around 590 donors, most V segments appeared productive either ~90% or ~30% of the time.

In germline, CDR1 is SGHRS, CDR2 YFSETQ. With V trimmed by 6 bases and J by 4 bases, 10 bases remained unmatched. This CDR3 has 15 residues. 13 Jbeta primers and 60 Vbeta primers were used for the PCR. Some clones are missing from TCRdb's copy, which holds only in-frame ones; the method was immunoSEQ multiplex PCR. The sample lists 90,000 to 120,000 clones, over 75% occurring once. Nominally healthy donors provided the samples, though records likely missed some immune exposures. The chain uses TRBV5-1 and TRBJ2-1, with TRBD2 matching 7 bases. This TCR derives from a man in his fifties or sixties in good health and CMV-seropositive. Sequenced input: PBMCs. As DNA, the CDR3 is TGCGCCAGCACCCCGGGAAGCGGGGTTTACAATGAGCAGTTCTTC. This translates into CASTPGSGVYNEQFF.